The 16 T cell receptor beta chains given below trace back to one sample, sequenced in a study of T cell clonotyping in hematopoietic cell transplantation. Time point described: recipient sample about 28 days before transplant, after cytoreduction. Sequencing used immunoSEQ multiplex PCR; TCRdb keeps in-frame clones, though not all of them. The repertoire includes fewer than 25,000 clones, approximately 77% of them detected once, and less than 20% sits in the top ten. The sample was peripheral blood mononuclear cells, taken before stem cell transplant. The source is a man aged 55-75 years with acute myeloid leukemia. Some clones in this sample may be carry-over from other donors' samples.

This chain joins TRBV11-2 and TRBJ2-2, with D hard to call. Trimming shortened V by 0 bases and J by 2 bases, and 7 bases separated the two germline ends. Germline V lookup: CDR1 SGHAT, CDR2 FQNNGV. CDR3 length: 15 amino acids. In nucleotides, the CDR3 is TGTGCCAGCAGCTTAGAAAGGGTAAACACCGGGGAGCTGTTTTTT. Translated: CASSLERVNTGELFF.

V usage is TRBV20-1 and J usage is TRBJ1-1; D is ambiguous. The V gene lost 0 bases and the J gene lost 7 bases, with 3 bases spanning the gap. Germline V gene data show CDR1 as DFQATT and CDR2 as SNEGSKA (reference sequence). CDR3 length: 10 residues. CDR3 DNA: TGCAGTGCTAGAGATGGTGAAGCTTTCTTT. Its translation is CSARDGEAFF.

In its sample, this clone was seen once. The chain joins TRBV6-5 to TRBJ1-5; 8 bases are a match to TRBD1. CDR1 and CDR2 from the germline V gene are MNHEY and SVGAGI. The CDR3 has 15 amino acids. V was clipped by 5 bases and J by 6 bases; unmatched bases: 9. The CDR3 sequence is CASSGRQGSPQPQHF. CDR3 bases: TGTGCCAGCAGTGGTAGACAGGGGTCCCCTCAGCCCCAGCATTTT.

This CDR3 is CASSFRGGLPETQYF. The DNA for the CDR3 is TGCGCCAGCAGCTTCCGGGGGGGCCTTCCAGAGACCCAGTACTTC. The chain combines TRBV5-1 with TRBJ2-5; 8 nucleotides align to TRBD2. J gave up 4 bases and V 2 bases, and 7 bases lay outside the gene matches. The CDR3 sequence is 15 residues long. Germline CDR1 and CDR2: SGHRS and YFSETQ.

The chain has TRBV7-2 and TRBJ2-6, with D unclear. Germline V gene sequence: CDR1 SGHTA, CDR2 FQGNSA. Trimming shortened V by 0 bases and J by 3 bases, and 3 bases separated the two germline ends. The CDR3 is made up of 14 amino acids. CDR3 in DNA: TGTGCCAGCAGCTTAGCGTTTGGGGCCAACGTCCTGACTTTC. Translation: CASSLAFGANVLTF.

The chain joins TRBV7-2 to TRBJ2-3; D is unresolved. The V gene lost 0 bases and the J gene lost 1 base, with 8 bases spanning the gap. The CDR3 is made up of 15 amino acids. Per the germline V gene, CDR1 is SGHTA and CDR2 is FQGNSA. The CDR3: CASSLARRGTDTQYF. For the CDR3, the DNA is TGTGCCAGCAGCTTAGCCCGAAGAGGCACAGATACGCAGTATTTT.

The chain couples TRBV19 to TRBJ1-4; the D gene is possibly TRBD1 (6 bases). Germline lookup yields CDR1 LNHDA and CDR2 SQIVND (reference sequence). Trimming stripped 3 bases from V and 8 bases from J, with 16 bases between. CDR3 length equals 15 residues. CDR3 DNA sequence: TGTGCCAGTAGTATGCAATCGGGGGCGAGGGAAAAACTGTTTTTT. Translated: CASSMQSGAREKLFF.

V is TRBV7-8 and J is TRBJ1-4; D is uncertain. The V and J ends lost 5 bases and 5 bases respectively, with 12 bases between them. Germline CDR1 and CDR2: SGHVS and FQNEAQ. The CDR3 contains 14 residues. CDR3: CASSLLDLNEKLFF. CDR3 nucleotides: TGTGCCAGCAGCCTACTGGACTTGAATGAAAAACTGTTTTTT.

This chain uses TRBV5-4 with TRBJ1-6; 9 positions match TRBD1. With 5 bases clipped from V and 7 bases from J, the junction kept 7 bases outside the gene matches. From germline, CDR1 is SGHNT and CDR2 YYREEE (reference sequence). The CDR3 totals 15 residues. For the CDR3, the DNA is TGTGCCAGCAGTTGGGACAGGGTATTGAATTCACCCCTCCACTTT. Its translation: CASSWDRVLNSPLHF.

The chain is built from TRBV30 and TRBJ2-1, with D unresolved. Looked up from germline, CDR1 is GTSNPN and CDR2 is SVGIG (reference sequence). The CDR3 extends over 11 amino acids. V lost 1 base and J 10 bases, leaving 8 bases between the germline ends. CDR3 protein: CAWSGKVEQFF. CDR3 nucleotides: TGTGCCTGGAGTGGGAAGGTGGAGCAGTTCTTC.

The rearrangement links TRBV19 to TRBJ1-1; possible D gene TRBD1, 5 bases. The V and J ends lost 7 bases and 3 bases respectively, with 12 bases between them. The CDR3 has 13 amino acids. The V gene's germline CDR1 is LNHDA and CDR2 SQIVND (reference sequence). CDR3 region: CASKFQGYTEAFF. CDR3 in DNA: TGTGCCAGTAAGTTCCAGGGATACACTGAAGCTTTCTTT.

This chain links TRBV7-2 with TRBJ1-2; D gene uncertain. The ends were cut back, 3 bases at V and 4 bases at J, with 9 bases in the middle. This CDR3 has 13 residues. Germline loops: CDR1 SGHTA, CDR2 FQGNSA. In DNA form, the CDR3 reads TGTGCCAGCAGCTTGGACGGGTCCTATGGCTACACCTTC. It yields the protein CASSLDGSYGYTF.

This clone was counted between two and nine times. Other nucleotide sequences from this sample produce the same CDR3. This chain joins TRBV6-5 and TRBJ1-1; TRBD1 is a possible D gene (5 bases). The CDR3 has 12 amino acids. Per germline, CDR1 MNHEY and CDR2 SVGAGI. The V end was cut by 2 bases, the J end by 4 bases, with 5 bases between. CDR3 DNA: TGTGCCAGCAGTTACGGGGGCACTGAAGCTTTCTTT. Amino acids: CASSYGGTEAFF.

J is TRBJ2-5 and V is TRBV4-3; TRBD2 is a possible D gene (5 bases). The ends were cut back, 1 base at V and 2 bases at J, with 8 bases in the middle. The germline gives CDR1 LGHNA, CDR2 YSLEER. The CDR3 totals 14 residues. The CDR3 is CASSQAEGQETQYF. The CDR3 DNA is TGCGCCAGCAGCCAAGCAGAGGGTCAAGAGACCCAGTACTTC.

The chain has TRBV19 and TRBJ2-5; D assignment may be TRBD1 or TRBD2 (6 bases each). V shed 9 bases and J shed 1 base, with 12 bases lying between them. This CDR3 is built from 13 residues. Germline lookup yields CDR1 LNHDA and CDR2 SQIVND (reference sequence). The DNA for the CDR3 is TGTGCCAGCGAGGGGGGAGCCCAAGAGACCCAGTACTTC. Its protein product is CASEGGAQETQYF.

The chain couples TRBV7-2 to TRBJ1-4; 7 nucleotides align to TRBD1. Germline V gives CDR1 SGHTA, CDR2 FQGNSA. The CDR3 has 14 amino acids. With 4 bases clipped from V and 8 bases from J, the junction kept 7 bases outside the gene matches. The CDR3 sequence is CASSSRQGDEKLFF. The CDR3 bases are TGTGCCAGCAGCTCTCGACAGGGAGACGAAAAACTGTTTTTT.